The sequence of this TCR beta chain was determined in a study of read filtering for tumor transcriptome and immune sequencing. As for the study in general: R-ISS stage counts were fewer than ten for I, roughly 15 for II, 7 for III. Transcriptome libraries were built from DNase-treated RNA.

This clonotype was recorded at least ten times. Its cognate antigen is unknown. This library used roughly 0.4 ug RNA and molecular barcoded adaptors spanning alpha/delta and beta/gamma chains. TCRdb re-called the reads with MiXCR, one entry per CDR3 protein. The sample contains roughly 59,000 distinct CDR3 sequences, about 19% of which appear only once. Regarding the study as a whole: Compared with RNA-seq, IR-seq gave much higher clonotype depth and reliability.

This CDR3 has 13 residues. Germline assignment: CDR1 DFQATT and CDR2 SNEGSKA (reference sequence). The V end was cut by 5 bases, the J end by 0 bases, with 7 bases between. V and J are TRBV20-1 and TRBJ2-2, with D uncertain. This receptor was identified in a donor at least 40 years old with multiple myeloma. Sequencing used a population of CD138-negative cells sorted from bone marrow. Here the CDR3 reads CSAFEPNTGELFF. The CDR3, as DNA: TGCAGTGCTTTTGAGCCGAACACCGGGGAGCTGTTTTTT.